The text below deals with one TCR beta chain. Authors' processing steps: Researchers report that nucleated cell counts were estimated from reference gene primer amplification. TCRdb's table, derived via immunoSEQ multiplex PCR, lists solely in-frame clones and lacks some. D and trimming come from the DNA, and the V and J calls and clone size come from that table. The sample has 95,000 to 150,000 clones, 84% seen once. This entry is derived from a study of blood T cell repertoires in COVID-19. From germline, CDR1 is MDHEN and CDR2 SYDVKM. This CDR3 region has 14 residues. V was pared by 5 bases and J by 5 bases, with 8 bases of the junction left unmatched. The cohort comprised adults aged roughly 18 to 100 years residing in 20 to 25 US areas. Cohort placement rested on clinical history that participants reported themselves. Two negative PCRs, clearance, or symptom resolution had been documented for recovered Cohort 3 donors.

The chain has TRBV28 and TRBJ1-2; 7 bases are shared with TRBD1. Sequenced material: PBMCs or T cells enriched from blood (not recorded which). This TCR derives from a woman between 25 and 40 years old who had recovered from COVID-19. As DNA, the CDR3 is TGTGCCAGCAGTCGTCCCGGGACAGCATATGGCTACACCTTC. This codes for CASSRPGTAYGYTF.